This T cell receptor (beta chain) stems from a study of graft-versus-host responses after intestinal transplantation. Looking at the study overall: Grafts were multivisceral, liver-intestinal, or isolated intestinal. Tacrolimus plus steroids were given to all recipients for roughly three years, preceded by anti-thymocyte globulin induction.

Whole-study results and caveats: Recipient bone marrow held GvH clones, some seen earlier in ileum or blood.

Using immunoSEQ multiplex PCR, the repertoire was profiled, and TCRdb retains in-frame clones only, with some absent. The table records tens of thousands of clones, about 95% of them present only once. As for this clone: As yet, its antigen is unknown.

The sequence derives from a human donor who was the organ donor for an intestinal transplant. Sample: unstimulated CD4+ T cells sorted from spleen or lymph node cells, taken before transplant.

The chain's CDR3 is CASSLAPAGGGTDTQYF. CDR3 DNA sequence: TGTGCCAGCAGCTTAGCCCCCGCCGGGGGGGGCACAGATACGCAGTATTTT. The chain joins TRBV7-8 to TRBJ2-3; 8 bases are shared with TRBD2. Germline V gene data show CDR1 as SGHVS and CDR2 as FQNEAQ. Unmatched junction bases numbered 6, after V lost 0 bases and J lost 1 base. The CDR3 has 17 residues.